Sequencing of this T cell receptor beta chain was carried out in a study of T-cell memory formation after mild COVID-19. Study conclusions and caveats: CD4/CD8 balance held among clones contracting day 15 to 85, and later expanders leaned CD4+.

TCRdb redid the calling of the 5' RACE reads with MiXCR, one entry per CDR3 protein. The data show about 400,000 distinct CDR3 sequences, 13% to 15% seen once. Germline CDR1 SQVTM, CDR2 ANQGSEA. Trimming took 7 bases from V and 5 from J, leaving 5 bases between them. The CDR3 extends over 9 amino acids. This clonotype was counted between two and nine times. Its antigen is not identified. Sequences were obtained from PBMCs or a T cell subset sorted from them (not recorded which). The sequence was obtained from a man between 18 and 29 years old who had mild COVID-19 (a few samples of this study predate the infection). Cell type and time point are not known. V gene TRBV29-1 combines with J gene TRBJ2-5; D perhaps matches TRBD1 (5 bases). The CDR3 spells CSEGETQYF. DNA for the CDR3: TGCAGCGAGGGGGAGACCCAGTACTTC. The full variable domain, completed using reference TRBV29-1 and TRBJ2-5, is SAVISQKPSRDICQRGTSLTIQCQVDSQVTMMFWYRQQPGQSLTLIATANQGSEATYESGFVIDKFPISRPNLTFSTLTVSNMSPEDSSIYLCSEGETQYFGPGTRLLVL.